The next 25 T cell receptor beta chains were all read from a single sample in a study of blood T cell repertoires in COVID-19. Sequencing used immunoSEQ multiplex PCR; TCRdb keeps in-frame clones, though not all of them. The sample records under 130,000 clones, approximately 70% being singletons. The sequenced sample consisted of peripheral blood. Source of these receptors: an elderly man with acute or convalescent COVID-19.

In this sample, this clone turned up once. The chain has TRBV6-2 or TRBV6-3 and TRBJ1-1; D possibly corresponds to TRBD1 (6 bases). The CDR3 extends over 13 amino acids. V was trimmed by 2 bases and J by 10 bases, leaving 14 bases between them. Germline V gene lookup returns CDR1 MNHEY and CDR2 SVGEGT. The CDR3 here is CASSYLWGGGAFF. DNA of the CDR3: TGTGCCAGCAGTTACCTCTGGGGAGGGGGAGCTTTCTTT.

V and J are TRBV7-6 and TRBJ2-5, with 9 bases aligning to TRBD2. This CDR3 is 17 amino acids long. V trimming: 0 bases; J trimming: 2 bases; junction bases outside the gene matches: 7. The germline gives CDR1 SGHVS, CDR2 FNYEAQ. CDR3 loop: CASSLATSGPPQETQYF. DNA of the CDR3: TGTGCCAGCAGCTTAGCAACTAGCGGGCCACCTCAAGAGACCCAGTACTTC.

The J gene is TRBJ2-1, the V gene TRBV5-1; 8 bases are a match to TRBD2. The trim removed 4 bases at V and 4 bases at J, leaving 7 bases unmatched. CDR1 SGHRS and CDR2 YFSETQ come from the germline V gene. The CDR3 covers 15 residues. The CDR3: CASSPRERGYNEQFF. The CDR3 coding sequence is TGCGCCAGCAGCCCCCGGGAGCGGGGGTACAATGAGCAGTTCTTC.

The table lists this clone with a few counts. The chain employs TRBV7-2 and TRBJ2-6, with 8 bases lining up with TRBD1. Looked up from germline, CDR1 is SGHTA and CDR2 is FQGNSA. Trimming removed 5 bases from V and 4 bases from J; junction bases left unmatched: 13. CDR3 length: 18 amino acids. CDR3 sequence reads: CASSPSLDRVAGANVLTF. The CDR3 nucleotides read TGTGCCAGCAGCCCTAGTTTGGACAGGGTAGCCGGGGCCAACGTCCTGACTTTC. The whole variable domain, remainder taken from reference TRBV7-2 and TRBJ2-6, is GAGVSQSPSNKVTEKGKDVELRCDPISGHTALYWYRQSLGQGLEFLIYFQGNSAPDKSGLPSDRFSAERTGGSVSTLTIQRTQQEDSAVYLCASSPSLDRVAGANVLTFGAGSRLTVL.

This sequence joins TRBV12-5 and TRBJ2-1; D is ambiguous. The CDR3 has 12 residues. The ends were cut back, 6 bases at V and 6 bases at J, with 9 bases in the middle. Germline CDR1 is LGHNT and CDR2 is FRNRAP. The CDR3 protein is CASGPEVNEQFF. CDR3 DNA: TGTGCTAGTGGCCCCGAGGTCAATGAGCAGTTCTTC.

J is TRBJ2-1 and V is TRBV28; 11 nucleotides line up with TRBD2. The CDR3 contains 15 residues. Germline loops: CDR1 MDHEN, CDR2 SYDVKM. Trimming at V came to 5 bases and at J to 7 bases, leaving 7 bases not matched to a gene. The CDR3 nucleotides are TGTGCCAGCAGTACAATAGCGGGAGGGATAAATGAGCAGTTCTTC. It translates to CASSTIAGGINEQFF.

The CDR3 DNA reads TGTGCCAGCAGCTCGGGGACAGGGGGCATTCAGCCCCAGCATTTT. Residues: CASSSGTGGIQPQHF. The V gene is TRBV7-8, the J gene TRBJ1-5, with TRBD1 identical over 12 bases. Germline V gene lookup returns CDR1 SGHVS and CDR2 FQNEAQ. J gave up 6 bases and V 4 bases, and 4 bases lay outside the gene matches. CDR3 length: 15 amino acids.

The rearrangement links TRBV3-1 (or the pseudogene TRBV3-2) to TRBJ1-1, with no clear D. This CDR3 comprises 16 residues. The germline V and J ends were trimmed by 2 bases and 5 bases, with 18 bases remaining between them. The V gene's germline CDR1 is LGHDT and CDR2 YNNKEL (reference sequence). Here the CDR3 DNA reads TGTGCCAGCAGCCAACTACGCGCTCCACGGGGAACTGAAGCTTTCTTT. Translating gives CASSQLRAPRGTEAFF.

The chain is built from TRBV11-2 and TRBJ2-5; 11 positions match TRBD2. The junction had 2 bases not matched to a gene; V was cut back by 4 bases and J by 4 bases. The CDR3 consists of 14 residues. Germline lookup yields CDR1 SGHAT and CDR2 FQNNGV. CDR3 region: CASSSGLAGETQYF. CDR3 bases: TGTGCCAGCAGCTCCGGACTAGCGGGAGAGACCCAGTACTTC.

V and J are TRBV5-1 and TRBJ2-1; TRBD1 matches 7 bases. This CDR3 region has 15 residues. V shed 1 base and J 8 bases; nucleotides not matched to a gene: 9. Germline V gene sequence: CDR1 SGHRS, CDR2 YFSETQ. The CDR3 coding sequence is TGCGCCAGCAGCTTGTCAGGGGGAAAGGCGTATGAGCAGTTCTTC. This codes for CASSLSGGKAYEQFF.

Points on this clone: Other DNA sequences in this sample translate to the same CDR3. J is TRBJ1-6 and V is TRBV3-1 (or the pseudogene TRBV3-2); 9 bases are shared with TRBD1. This CDR3 is built from 15 residues. V trimming: 1 base; J trimming: 6 bases; junction bases outside the gene matches: 1. Germline values: CDR1 LGHDT, CDR2 YNNKEL (reference sequence). For the CDR3, the DNA is TGTGCCAGCAGCCAAGGGACAGGGGTTAATTCACCCCTCCACTTT. Translating it yields CASSQGTGVNSPLHF.

The chain links TRBV2 to TRBJ1-1; D may be TRBD1 (5 bases). This CDR3 spans 16 amino acids. Trimming took off 3 bases at V and 1 base at J, with 15 bases between the two ends. Germline CDR1 is SNHLY and CDR2 is FYNNEI. The CDR3 DNA sequence: TGTGCCAGCAGTGATTCGACGCAGGGCAAGAACACTGAAGCTTTCTTT. This codes for CASSDSTQGKNTEAFF.

This clone was found a few times. The V gene is TRBV16, the J gene TRBJ1-6; 8 bases are shared with TRBD1. CDR3 length: 12 amino acids. After removal of 6 bases from V and 8 bases from J, the junction contained 0 bases not matched to a gene. Germline V gives CDR1 KGHSY, CDR2 FQNENV. The chain's CDR3 is CASRQGDSPLHF. As DNA, the CDR3 is TGTGCCAGCAGACAGGGGGATTCACCCCTCCACTTT.

The chain carries TRBV6-5 and TRBJ1-3, with 7 bases identical to TRBD1. The CDR3 consists of 15 residues. Germline CDR1 MNHEY, CDR2 SVGAGI. J was trimmed by 3 bases and V by 6 bases; bases with no gene match: 8. The DNA for the CDR3 is TGTGCCAGCAGGCCGACAGGGCGGGATGGAAACACCATATATTTT. Protein: CASRPTGRDGNTIYF.

V and J are TRBV14 and TRBJ2-5, with 7 bases lining up with TRBD1. CDR1 and CDR2 (germline): SGHDN, FVKESK. The CDR3 spans 17 residues. Germline trimming cut 3 bases from V and 4 bases from J; bases unmatched to any gene: 14. The CDR3 reads CASSHRFPGQERETQYF. The CDR3 DNA reads TGTGCCAGCAGCCATCGGTTTCCCGGACAGGAGCGAGAGACCCAGTACTTC.

The rearrangement joins TRBV5-4 to TRBJ2-7; TRBD1 aligns across 9 bases. V lost 3 bases to trimming and J lost 3 bases; unmatched junction nucleotides: 10. The CDR3 loop spans 16 amino acids. In germline, CDR1 is SGHNT, CDR2 YYREEE (reference sequence). The CDR3 region has the DNA TGTGCCAGCAGCTCCGACATAGGGACAGGGCTCTACGAGCAGTACTTC. Translating it yields CASSSDIGTGLYEQYF.

The chain is built from TRBV28 and TRBJ2-7; 10 positions agree with TRBD1. The CDR3 extends over 14 amino acids. Germline V CDR1 and CDR2: MDHEN, SYDVKM. The J segment lost 5 bases and the V segment lost 7 bases, leaving 8 bases of the junction unmatched. The CDR3 DNA sequence: TGTGCCAGCAAACCGGGACAGGGGTTCGACGAGCAGTACTTC. Its protein is CASKPGQGFDEQYF.

This clone was seen just once. The CDR3 DNA is TGTGCCAGCAGGCGGTCCGACAATGAGCAGTTCTTC. It encodes CASRRSDNEQFF. J is TRBJ2-1 and V is TRBV12-3 or TRBV12-4; D ambiguous. V was clipped by 6 bases and J by 5 bases, with 8 bases between them. This CDR3 contains 12 residues.

The genes are TRBV9 and TRBJ2-7, with D possibly being TRBD1 (6 bases). Trimming shortened V by 0 bases and J by 7 bases, and 17 bases separated the two germline ends. In germline, CDR1 is SGDLS, CDR2 YYNGEE. The length of the CDR3 is 15 residues. CDR3 residues: CASSVESAGAEEQYF. In DNA, the CDR3 is TGTGCCAGCAGCGTAGAGTCTGCAGGGGCAGAAGAGCAGTACTTC.

The V and J genes are TRBV15 and TRBJ2-1; D remains ambiguous. The V gene lost 6 bases and the J gene lost 4 bases, with 10 bases spanning the gap. CDR3 length: 13 residues. Germline V CDR1 and CDR2: LNHNV, YYDKDF (reference sequence). CDR3 protein: CATRTSGYNEQFF. CDR3 DNA sequence: TGTGCCACCAGGACGTCAGGTTACAATGAGCAGTTCTTC.

This sequence joins TRBV5-4 and TRBJ2-7; D perhaps matches TRBD1 (5 bases). CDR3 length: 12 amino acids. V was clipped by 5 bases and J by 3 bases, with 9 bases between them. Germline CDR1 and CDR2: SGHNT and YYREEE (reference sequence). The CDR3 DNA follows: TGTGCCAGCAGTGTTGACAGCTACGAGCAGTACTTC. Its protein product is CASSVDSYEQYF.

In this sample, this clone turned up a few times. V and J are TRBV18 and TRBJ2-7; no firm D call. Trimming cost V 2 bases and J 2 bases, with 7 bases left between them. CDR3 size: 13 residues. The V gene's germline CDR1 is KGHSH and CDR2 LQKENI. In DNA form, the CDR3 reads TGTGCCAGCTCACCATCGAGTACCTACGAGCAGTACTTC. Translated, it gives CASSPSSTYEQYF.

The chain is built from TRBV18 and TRBJ2-5, with 7 bases aligning to TRBD1. V shed 0 bases and J 4 bases; nucleotides not matched to a gene: 2. This CDR3 has 14 amino acids. In germline, CDR1 is KGHSH, CDR2 LQKENI. CDR3 in DNA: TGTGCCAGCTCACCACCGACAGGGTCAGAGACCCAGTACTTC. It specifies CASSPPTGSETQYF.

The rearrangement uses TRBV7-3 and TRBJ2-3; TRBD2 matches at 9 bases. This CDR3 has 17 residues. CDR1 is SGHTA and CDR2 is FQGTGA in the germline V gene. The ends lost 5 bases at V and 6 bases at J; junction bases unmatched: 15. The CDR3 sequence: CASSRTSAPPQGDTQYF. The CDR3 nucleotides read TGTGCCAGCAGCCGGACTAGCGCCCCCCCGCAAGGGGATACGCAGTATTTT.

A few counts support this clone. This chain links TRBV11-2 with TRBJ2-1; D is undetermined. Germline V lookup: CDR1 SGHAT, CDR2 FQNNGV. The CDR3 has 15 residues. V was shortened by 3 bases and J by 1 base, with 10 bases between the two germline ends. Here the CDR3 DNA reads TGTGCCAGCAGCTTGAGAGAACCTTCCTACAATGAGCAGTTCTTC. Residues: CASSLREPSYNEQFF. The entire variable domain, with the rest obtained from reference TRBV11-2 and TRBJ2-1, is as follows: EAGVAQSPRYKIIEKRQSVAFWCNPISGHATLYWYQQILGQGPKLLIQFQNNGVVDDSQLPKDRFSAERLKGVDSTLKIQPAKLEDSAVYLCASSLREPSYNEQFFGPGTRLTVL.